This T cell receptor beta chain emerged from a study of blood T cells in healthy people across ages. The authors ran a second PCR of 7 to 11 cycles using a sample-barcoded 5' primer and a J-beta primer mix. TCRdb ran MiXCR on the 5' RACE reads and lists one entry per CDR3 protein. The sample has under 1,000,000 distinct CDR3 sequences, about 34% seen once. Healthy Caucasian individuals from Russia aged roughly 6 to 90 served as donors. The germline CDR1 and CDR2 sequences are SQVTM and ANQGSEA. CDR3 size: 13 residues. Trimming shortened V by 3 bases and J by 0 bases, and 8 bases separated the two germline ends.

The receptor's source is a young man in good health. The sample consisted of blood. The rearrangement links TRBV29-1 to TRBJ1-1; D remains ambiguous. This chain's CDR3 is CSVERDMNTEAFF. In DNA form, the CDR3 reads TGCAGCGTTGAGAGGGATATGAACACTGAAGCTTTCTTT.